A single sample gave rise to the 21 T cell receptor beta chains below, sequenced in a study of blood T cell repertoires in COVID-19. Some clones are missing from TCRdb's copy, which holds only in-frame ones; the method was immunoSEQ multiplex PCR. The sample includes around 250,000 clones, about 87% of them seen just once. The sequenced material came from peripheral blood. The source of these receptors is a human donor in a cohort sampled during active COVID-19.

The chain has TRBV28 and TRBJ2-2; a possible D gene is TRBD2 (5 bases). Trimming shortened V by 4 bases and J by 3 bases, and 12 bases separated the two germline ends. Per the germline V gene, CDR1 is MDHEN and CDR2 is SYDVKM. The CDR3 runs 15 residues. The chain's CDR3 is CASSSGGTDTGELFF. DNA of the CDR3: TGTGCCAGCAGTTCAGGAGGCACGGACACCGGGGAGCTGTTTTTT.

The chain links TRBV18 to TRBJ1-6; tentative D call: TRBD1 (5 bases). Germline V gives CDR1 KGHSH, CDR2 LQKENI. V lost 0 bases, J lost 5 bases, and 8 bases lay in between. The CDR3 length is 15 residues. The CDR3 DNA is TGTGCCAGCTCACCACCGGGACTGAATAATTCACCCCTCCACTTT. This sequence encodes CASSPPGLNNSPLHF.

The chain employs TRBV3-1 (or the pseudogene TRBV3-2) and TRBJ2-7; TRBD2 agrees at 12 bases. From germline, CDR1 is LGHDT and CDR2 YNNKEL (reference sequence). The CDR3 has 17 amino acids. Trimming removed 4 bases from V and 0 bases from J; junction bases left unmatched: 7. The CDR3 sequence: CASSLETSGGTSYEQYF. For the CDR3, the DNA is TGTGCCAGCAGCCTGGAGACTAGCGGGGGAACCTCCTACGAGCAGTACTTC.

Only one count was recorded for this clone. The chain has TRBV28 and TRBJ2-1; 16 nucleotides match TRBD2. This CDR3 is built from 19 residues. The J segment lost 8 bases and the V segment lost 7 bases, leaving 17 bases of the junction unmatched. Germline V gene sequence: CDR1 MDHEN, CDR2 SYDVKM. CDR3 sequence: CASTTEIGTSGRAGDEQFF. The CDR3 DNA reads as TGTGCCAGCACTACCGAAATTGGGACTAGCGGGAGGGCCGGGGATGAGCAGTTCTTC.

This sequence joins TRBV5-4 and TRBJ2-5; no reliable D call. The length of the CDR3 is 14 residues. Germline CDR1 and CDR2: SGHNT and YYREEE (reference sequence). The V end was cut by 0 bases, the J end by 4 bases, with 10 bases between. This CDR3 is CASSLGLSGETQYF. CDR3 coding DNA: TGTGCCAGCAGCTTGGGTTTGAGTGGAGAGACCCAGTACTTC.

This rearrangement joins TRBV4-2 to TRBJ2-3; possible D gene TRBD1, 6 bases. The CDR3 length is 15 residues. Trimming took off 8 bases at V and 0 bases at J, with 15 bases between the two ends. Germline V gene data show CDR1 as LGHNA and CDR2 as YNFKEQ. CDR3 nucleotide sequence: TGTGCCAGCCGGAAACAGGGATGGAGCACAGATACGCAGTATTTT. It specifies CASRKQGWSTDTQYF.

This clone was recorded only once. The rearrangement joins TRBV19 to TRBJ1-6; 10 bases map to TRBD1. CDR1 is LNHDA, CDR2 SQIVND, per germline (reference sequence). The CDR3 has 15 amino acids. Losses at the gene ends were 7 bases for V and 6 bases for J; bases not matched to a gene: 6. This CDR3 is CASTWDRGGNSPLHF. The CDR3 DNA reads as TGTGCCAGTACCTGGGACAGGGGCGGTAATTCACCCCTCCACTTT. Full variable domain (outside the CDR3, taken from reference TRBV19 and TRBJ1-6): DGGITQSPKYLFRKEGQNVTLSCEQNLNHDAMYWYRQDPGQGLRLIYYSQIVNDFQKGDIAEGYSVSREKKESFPLTVTSAQKNPTAFYLCASTWDRGGNSPLHFGNGTRLTVT.

To note about this clone: Distinct nucleotide sequences in the sample also encode this CDR3. J is TRBJ1-2 and V is TRBV28, with TRBD1 as a possible D gene (6 bases). This CDR3 has 13 amino acids. Trimming cost V 5 bases and J 3 bases, with 10 bases left between them. Germline CDR1 and CDR2: MDHEN and SYDVKM. For the CDR3, the DNA is TGTGCCAGCAGTCAGGGGAGAGACTATGGCTACACCTTC. This gives the protein CASSQGRDYGYTF.

V is TRBV24-1 and J is TRBJ2-1; 12 nucleotides line up with TRBD2. CDR1 is KGHDR and CDR2 is SFDVKD in the germline V gene. The CDR3 covers 16 residues. V gave up 5 bases and J gave up 9 bases; unmatched junction bases: 10. The CDR3 DNA follows: TGTGCCACCAGTGCCAATCTTGGACTAGCGGGGCCTGAGCAGTTCTTC. As protein: CATSANLGLAGPEQFF.

The chain carries TRBV14 and TRBJ1-4, with TRBD1 identical over 7 bases. Germline trimming cut 0 bases from V and 7 bases from J; bases unmatched to any gene: 14. This CDR3 spans 18 amino acids. Looked up from germline, CDR1 is SGHDN and CDR2 is FVKESK. The CDR3 DNA follows: TGTGCCAGCAGCCAAGAACCCCGCTCGGCAGGGGGTCGTGAAAAACTGTTTTTT. This sequence encodes CASSQEPRSAGGREKLFF.

This clone appeared a few times. This chain connects TRBV4-1 to TRBJ1-4; 10 bases map to TRBD1. Germline CDR1 MGHRA, CDR2 YSYEKL. V shed 0 bases, J shed 10 bases, and the junction held 8 bases outside the gene matches. The CDR3 runs 16 residues. Here the CDR3 DNA reads TGCGCCAGCAGCCAAGATTTTCGACAGGGGGCAGTAAAACTGTTTTTT. Translation gives CASSQDFRQGAVKLFF.

The chain uses TRBV6-5 and TRBJ2-3; 13 bases line up with TRBD2. The J segment lost 3 bases and the V segment lost 11 bases, leaving 2 bases of the junction unmatched. The germline V gene encodes CDR1 MNHEY and CDR2 SVGAGI. This CDR3 has 13 residues. In nucleotides, the CDR3 is TGTGCCGGACTAGCGGGAGATACAGATACGCAGTATTTT. The encoded protein is CAGLAGDTDTQYF.

The chain has TRBV2 and TRBJ1-1; 8 positions match TRBD1. CDR3 size: 14 residues. The germline V gene encodes CDR1 SNHLY and CDR2 FYNNEI. V lost 6 bases, J lost 2 bases, and 5 bases stayed unmatched. The CDR3 DNA reads as TGTGCCAGCAGGCCGGCAGGGGGCAACACTGAAGCTTTCTTT. It codes for CASRPAGGNTEAFF.

This sequence joins TRBV15 and TRBJ1-5; D might be TRBD1 (6 bases). CDR1 is LNHNV, CDR2 YYDKDF, per germline (reference sequence). The CDR3 contains 15 residues. Trimming cost V 5 bases and J 5 bases, with 16 bases left between them. CDR3 sequence (DNA): TGTGCCACCAGCGGGGACATGCAGGATTATCAGCCCCAGCATTTT. Its protein product is CATSGDMQDYQPQHF.

Details on this clone: In the same sample, other DNA sequences code for this CDR3. The chain joins TRBV7-8 to TRBJ2-7; 7 bases line up with TRBD1. The CDR3 spans 14 residues. Germline V gives CDR1 SGHVS, CDR2 FQNEAQ. J lost 2 bases, V lost 3 bases, and 4 bases had no gene match. Here the CDR3 reads CASSLGDSTYEQYF. CDR3 DNA sequence: TGTGCCAGCAGCTTGGGGGACAGTACCTACGAGCAGTACTTC.

A few counts support this clone. The chain carries TRBV5-1 and TRBJ2-1; 11 bases are shared with TRBD2. The CDR3 is made up of 16 amino acids. Germline lookup yields CDR1 SGHRS and CDR2 YFSETQ. The ends lost 4 bases at V and 9 bases at J; junction bases unmatched: 12. CDR3 protein: CASSIEIAGGSGEQFF. The CDR3 DNA reads TGCGCCAGCAGCATAGAAATAGCGGGAGGGTCTGGTGAGCAGTTCTTC.

The rearrangement links TRBV2 to TRBJ1-2, with D perhaps matching TRBD1 (5 bases). This CDR3 is 14 amino acids long. CDR1 is SNHLY and CDR2 is FYNNEI in the germline V gene. V lost 3 bases to trimming and J lost 2 bases, with 10 bases between them. CDR3: CASSDGEGNYGYTF. The CDR3 DNA reads as TGTGCCAGCAGTGATGGGGAGGGGAACTATGGCTACACCTTC.

The chain carries TRBV9 and TRBJ2-2; 9 nucleotides match TRBD2. CDR3 length equals 17 residues. Germline assignment: CDR1 SGDLS and CDR2 YYNGEE. V dropped 0 bases and J dropped 7; count of bases not matched to a gene: 10. The CDR3: CASSVGPAGGTGGELFF. The CDR3 nucleotides read TGTGCCAGCAGCGTAGGTCCCGCGGGAGGGACGGGCGGGGAGCTGTTTTTT.

The sample holds a few counts of this clone. This sequence joins TRBV5-5 and TRBJ1-2; D may be TRBD1 (5 bases). With 1 base removed from V and 7 bases from J, the gap between germline ends came to 14 bases. The CDR3 is 14 residues long. Per the germline V gene, CDR1 is SGHKS and CDR2 is YYEKEE (reference sequence). The CDR3 sequence: CASSLPRAYPGYTF. DNA of the CDR3: TGTGCCAGCAGCTTGCCCAGGGCATATCCTGGCTACACCTTC.

This clone has only a few counts. V gene TRBV27 combines with J gene TRBJ2-3; tentative D call: TRBD1 (5 bases). V was clipped by 0 bases and J by 2 bases, with 18 bases between them. Germline loops: CDR1 MNHEY, CDR2 SMNVEV (reference sequence). This CDR3 has 18 residues. The chain's CDR3 is CASSLSFTARTFTDTQYF. As DNA, the CDR3 is TGTGCCAGCAGTTTATCGTTTACGGCCCGGACATTCACAGATACGCAGTATTTT.

This chain links TRBV19 with TRBJ1-1; no firm D call. Germline CDR1 reads LNHDA; CDR2 reads SQIVND (reference sequence). Trimming took off 7 bases at V and 8 bases at J, with 17 bases between the two ends. This CDR3 has 13 amino acids. In nucleotides, the CDR3 is TGTGCCAGTAAAGTAACTACTACCATAGAAGCTTTCTTT. This sequence encodes CASKVTTTIEAFF.